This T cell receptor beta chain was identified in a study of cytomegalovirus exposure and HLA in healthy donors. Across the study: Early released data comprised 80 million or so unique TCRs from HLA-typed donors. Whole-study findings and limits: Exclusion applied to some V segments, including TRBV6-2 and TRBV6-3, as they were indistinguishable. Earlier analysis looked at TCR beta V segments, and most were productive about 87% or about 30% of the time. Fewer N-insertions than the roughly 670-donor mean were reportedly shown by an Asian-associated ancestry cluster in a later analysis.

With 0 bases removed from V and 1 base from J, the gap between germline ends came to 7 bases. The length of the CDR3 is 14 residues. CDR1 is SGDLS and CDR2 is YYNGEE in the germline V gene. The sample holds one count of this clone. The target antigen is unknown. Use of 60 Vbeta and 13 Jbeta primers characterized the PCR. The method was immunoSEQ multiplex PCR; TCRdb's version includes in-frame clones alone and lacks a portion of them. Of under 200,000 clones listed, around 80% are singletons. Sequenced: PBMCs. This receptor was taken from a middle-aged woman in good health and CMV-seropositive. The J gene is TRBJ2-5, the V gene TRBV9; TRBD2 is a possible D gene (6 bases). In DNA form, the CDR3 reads TGTGCCAGCAGCGTAGATAGCGGCCAAGAGACCCAGTACTTC. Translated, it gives CASSVDSGQETQYF.